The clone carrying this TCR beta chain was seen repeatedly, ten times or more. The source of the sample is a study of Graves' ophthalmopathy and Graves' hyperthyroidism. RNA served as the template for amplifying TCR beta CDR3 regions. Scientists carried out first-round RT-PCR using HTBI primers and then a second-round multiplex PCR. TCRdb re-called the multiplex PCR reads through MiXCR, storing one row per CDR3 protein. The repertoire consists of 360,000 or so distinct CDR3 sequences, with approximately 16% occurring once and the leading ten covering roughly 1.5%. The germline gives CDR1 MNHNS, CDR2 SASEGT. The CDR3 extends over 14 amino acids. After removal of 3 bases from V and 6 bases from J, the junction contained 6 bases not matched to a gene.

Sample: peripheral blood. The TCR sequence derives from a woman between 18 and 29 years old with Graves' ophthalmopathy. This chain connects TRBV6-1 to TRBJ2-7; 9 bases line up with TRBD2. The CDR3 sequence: CASSDAPRGGEQYF. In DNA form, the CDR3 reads TGTGCCAGCAGTGATGCACCGCGGGGGGGCGAGCAGTACTTC.